The 5 T cell receptor beta chains below were found in one sample sequenced in a study of blood T cell repertoires in COVID-19. The assay was immunoSEQ multiplex PCR, and TCRdb's table has in-frame clones only and misses some. The table records approximately 130,000 clones, over 80% of them present only once. Sequencing was carried out using peripheral blood. These receptors all stem from a middle-aged man with active or convalescent COVID-19.

This chain uses TRBV6-2 or TRBV6-3 with TRBJ2-2; D is ambiguous. Germline CDR1 reads MNHEY; CDR2 reads SVGEGT. V was clipped by 2 bases and J by 3 bases, with 4 bases between them. The length of the CDR3 is 13 residues. The CDR3 loop is CASSYPYTGELFF. Here the CDR3 DNA reads TGTGCCAGCAGTTACCCTTACACCGGGGAGCTGTTTTTT.

Points on this clone: This specimen includes other DNA sequences encoding the same CDR3. The chain couples TRBV7-3 to TRBJ1-1; D may be TRBD1 (5 bases). V lost 5 bases and J lost 1, with 8 bases in between. Germline CDR1 SGHTA, CDR2 FQGTGA. The CDR3 has 13 amino acids. The CDR3: CASSQQGNTEAFF. For the CDR3, the DNA is TGTGCCAGCAGCCAGCAGGGGAACACTGAAGCTTTCTTT.

The chain employs TRBV19 and TRBJ2-1, with TRBD2 matching over 11 bases. CDR1 and CDR2 (germline): LNHDA, SQIVND (reference sequence). This CDR3 spans 16 amino acids. V dropped 7 bases and J dropped 4; count of bases not matched to a gene: 9. The CDR3 is CASMGSGLAAYNEQFF. The CDR3 DNA sequence: TGTGCCAGTATGGGGTCGGGACTAGCGGCGTACAATGAGCAGTTCTTC.

The chain couples TRBV19 to TRBJ1-5; D is possibly TRBD1 (6 bases). V was clipped by 3 bases and J by 4 bases, with 10 bases between them. The germline CDR1 and CDR2 sequences are LNHDA and SQIVND (reference sequence). The CDR3 extends over 14 amino acids. The CDR3 region is CASSMLTGNQPQHF. The CDR3, as DNA: TGTGCCAGTAGTATGCTAACAGGGAATCAGCCCCAGCATTTT.

The chain uses TRBV18 and TRBJ1-2; a weak D match, TRBD1 (6 bases). The CDR3 sequence is 17 residues long. The germline V gene encodes CDR1 KGHSH and CDR2 LQKENI. The V gene lost 6 bases and the J gene lost 4 bases, with 24 bases spanning the gap. CDR3: CASSPNSTRPRGYGYTF. The CDR3 bases are TGTGCCAGCTCCCCCAACTCCACTCGGCCCAGGGGCTATGGCTACACCTTC.